This is a list of T cell receptor beta chains from one sample in a study of Tregs in tolerant kidney transplant recipients. TCRdb's table, derived via immunoSEQ multiplex PCR, lists solely in-frame clones and lacks some. Of tens of thousands of clones listed, about 90% are singletons. Sequences were derived from CD8+ T cells from blood (PBMCs), sampled 24 months after the transplant. The receptors stem from a human patient who received a combined kidney and bone marrow transplant. Some T cells may be graft donor cells. The CDR3 runs from the conserved cysteine through the conserved F or W. Fields, in order: clone size, D gene, J gene, V gene, CDR3 DNA, CDR3 protein. A D gene is named only where the DNA matches it firmly. Clone size appears in some rows only: once, few, many, or a class for an expanded clone.

size: .; D: .; J: TRBJ2-1; V: TRBV9; DNA: TGTGCCAGCAGCGTAGCTCCCGGGAATGAGCAGTTCTTC; CDR3: CASSVAPGNEQFF
size: .; D: .; J: TRBJ2-7; V: TRBV7-9; DNA: TGTGCCAGCAGTTCCACAGGGTACGAGCAGTACTTC; CDR3: CASSSTGYEQYF
size: .; D: .; J: TRBJ1-1; V: TRBV5-4; DNA: TGTGCCAGCAGCACAAGAACCGGGGAAAGCACTGAAGCTTTCTTT; CDR3: CASSTRTGESTEAFF
size: .; D: TRBD2; J: TRBJ2-3; V: TRBV2; DNA: TGTGCCAGCAGTGAGGTCATACGGGGGGGCACAGATACGCAGTATTTT; CDR3: CASSEVIRGGTDTQYF
size: .; D: .; J: TRBJ2-7; V: TRBV9; DNA: TGTGCCAGCAGCGACGGACAGAACTACGAGCAGTACTTC; CDR3: CASSDGQNYEQYF
size: .; D: TRBD2; J: TRBJ2-1; V: TRBV5-4; DNA: TGTGCCAGCAGCCCCACCCTAGCGGGAGGTAGTTACAATGAGCAGTTCTTC; CDR3: CASSPTLAGGSYNEQFF
size: .; D: .; J: TRBJ2-5; V: TRBV9; DNA: TGTGCCAGCAGCGTAGGAGTGGCTAGTGGGCAAGAGACCCAGTACTTC; CDR3: CASSVGVASGQETQYF
size: .; D: .; J: TRBJ2-7; V: TRBV6-5; DNA: TGTGCCAGCAGTTACTCTCGGGGCTACGAGCAGTACTTC; CDR3: CASSYSRGYEQYF
size: .; D: .; J: TRBJ1-2; V: TRBV27; DNA: TGTGCCAGCAGAGACGGAGCTAACTATGGCTACACCTTC; CDR3: CASRDGANYGYTF
size: .; D: TRBD1; J: TRBJ1-1; V: TRBV7-6; DNA: TGTGCCAGCAGCACCAGGGACAGGTGGAACACTGAAGCTTTCTTT; CDR3: CASSTRDRWNTEAFF
size: once; D: TRBD2; J: TRBJ2-2; V: TRBV6-5; DNA: TGTGCCAGCAGTAAACTAGCGGGAGGGCCCGGGGAGCTGTTTTTT; CDR3: CASSKLAGGPGELFF
size: .; D: TRBD1; J: TRBJ1-5; V: TRBV6-4; DNA: TGTGCCAGCAGTTGGGACAGTAAAAATCAGCCCCAGCATTTT; CDR3: CASSWDSKNQPQHF
size: .; D: .; J: TRBJ1-1; V: TRBV9; DNA: TGTGCCAGCAGCGTAGCAGGGATGAACACTGAAGCTTTCTTT; CDR3: CASSVAGMNTEAFF
size: .; D: .; J: TRBJ2-6; V: TRBV9; DNA: TGTGCCAGCAGCGTCGAGGGGGCTGGGGCCAACGTCCTGACTTTC; CDR3: CASSVEGAGANVLTF
size: .; D: .; J: TRBJ2-7; V: TRBV27; DNA: TGTGCCAGCAGTTGGGGACTTCCGGAGCACTCCTACGAGCAGTACTTC; CDR3: CASSWGLPEHSYEQYF
size: .; D: .; J: TRBJ2-5; V: TRBV28; DNA: TGTGCCAGCAGTCGGATGGTTAGCACGACGGAGACCCAGTACTTC; CDR3: CASSRMVSTTETQYF
size: .; D: TRBD2; J: TRBJ2-7; V: TRBV5-4; DNA: TGTGCCAGCAGCTTGGAACCGGGTAGCGGGAGCGAGCAGTACTTC; CDR3: CASSLEPGSGSEQYF
size: few; D: TRBD1; J: TRBJ2-2; V: TRBV5-5; DNA: TGTGCCAGCAGCCAAGGACAGGGAATATCCGGGGAGCTGTTTTTT; CDR3: CASSQGQGISGELFF
size: .; D: TRBD1; J: TRBJ2-7; V: TRBV29-1; DNA: TGCAGCGCCCAACTCCCCTCAGGGGGTGGGGACGAGCAGTACTTC; CDR3: CSAQLPSGGGDEQYF
size: .; D: TRBD1; J: TRBJ2-7; V: TRBV13; DNA: TGTGCCAGCAGCCTCGGGACAGGGCTTTTCTACGAGCAGTACTTC; CDR3: CASSLGTGLFYEQYF
size: .; D: .; J: TRBJ2-7; V: TRBV9; DNA: TGTGCCAGCAGCCCCGGTGGGGGGGCCGCCTCCAACGAGCAGTACTTC; CDR3: CASSPGGGAASNEQYF
size: .; D: .; J: TRBJ1-5; V: TRBV10-3; DNA: TGTGCCATCAGTGAGTCCAGGGCAGAGGAACAGCCCCAGCATTTT; CDR3: CAISESRAEEQPQHF
size: .; D: .; J: TRBJ2-7; V: TRBV27; DNA: TGTGCCAGCAGTTCCCGGACCAGCGGGTCCTACGAGCAGTACTTC; CDR3: CASSSRTSGSYEQYF
size: .; D: TRBD2; J: TRBJ2-1; V: TRBV4-1; DNA: TGCGCCAGCAGCCAAGAAGGCGGGGGGCCCTACAATGAGCAGTTCTTC; CDR3: CASSQEGGGPYNEQFF
size: few; D: TRBD1; J: TRBJ2-1; V: TRBV27; DNA: TGTGCCAGCAGCTACGGACAGGGGGCTTACAATGAGCAGTTCTTC; CDR3: CASSYGQGAYNEQFF
size: .; D: TRBD1; J: TRBJ1-1; V: TRBV4-3; DNA: TGCGCCAGCGGGGACAGGACTGAAGCTTTCTTT; CDR3: CASGDRTEAFF
size: .; D: .; J: TRBJ1-2; V: TRBV12-5; DNA: TGTGCTAGTGGCCCGACAGAGAACTATGGCTACACCTTC; CDR3: CASGPTENYGYTF
size: .; D: TRBD1; J: TRBJ2-5; V: TRBV19; DNA: TGTGCCAGTAGTATAACTGGGGACAGACAACAAGAGACCCAGTACTTC; CDR3: CASSITGDRQQETQYF
size: .; D: TRBD2; J: TRBJ2-7; V: TRBV7-3; DNA: TGTGCCAGCAGCGCCGGCGGGGGAGGCTCCTACGAGCAGTACTTC; CDR3: CASSAGGGGSYEQYF
size: .; D: .; J: TRBJ1-1; V: TRBV19; DNA: TGTGCCAGTGCCGAATTCCTTAGGAACACTGAAGCTTTCTTT; CDR3: CASAEFLRNTEAFF
size: .; D: TRBD2; J: TRBJ2-1; V: TRBV9; DNA: TGTGCCAGCAGCACACCACTAGCGGGAGTGTATAATGAGCAGTTCTTC; CDR3: CASSTPLAGVYNEQFF
size: .; D: .; J: TRBJ2-7; V: TRBV7-8; DNA: TGTGCCAGCAGCTTACCGGGGGTGTACGAGCAGTACTTC; CDR3: CASSLPGVYEQYF
size: .; D: .; J: TRBJ1-5; V: TRBV6-5; DNA: TGTGCCAGCAGTCTGACAGGAGGCCAGCCCCAGCATTTT; CDR3: CASSLTGGQPQHF
size: .; D: .; J: TRBJ1-5; V: TRBV2; DNA: TGTGCCAGCAGTGCAACAGGGCCTTATAGCAATCAGCCCCAGCATTTT; CDR3: CASSATGPYSNQPQHF
size: few; D: .; J: TRBJ1-3; V: TRBV19; DNA: TGTGCCAGTAGTACCCGCGGTAGGGGAAACACCATATATTTT; CDR3: CASSTRGRGNTIYF
size: .; D: .; J: TRBJ2-7; V: TRBV4-1; DNA: TGCGCCAGCAGCCAGCCGAACTTAGGGGCGAGTGAGCAGTACTTC; CDR3: CASSQPNLGASEQYF
size: .; D: TRBD1; J: TRBJ1-1; V: TRBV27; DNA: TGTGCCAGCCAAGAGACCGGGACAGCCATGAACACTGAAGCTTTCTTT; CDR3: CASQETGTAMNTEAFF
size: .; D: .; J: TRBJ2-1; V: TRBV6-5; DNA: TGTGCCAGCAGTTATAGGCGGTTCTACAATGAGCAGTTCTTC; CDR3: CASSYRRFYNEQFF
size: .; D: TRBD1; J: TRBJ2-1; V: TRBV15; DNA: TGTGCCACCAGCAGAGAAGACAGGGCCGAGGATGAGCAGTTCTTC; CDR3: CATSREDRAEDEQFF
size: .; D: .; J: TRBJ2-7; V: TRBV7-9; DNA: TGTGCCAGCAGCTTCAGTCTACACGCGGACGAGCAGTACTTC; CDR3: CASSFSLHADEQYF
size: .; D: TRBD1; J: TRBJ2-3; V: TRBV9; DNA: TGTGCCAGCAGCGCTGGGACAGGGGGAGATCGAGATACGCAGTATTTT; CDR3: CASSAGTGGDRDTQYF
size: .; D: TRBD1; J: TRBJ1-6; V: TRBV7-8; DNA: TGTGCCAGCAGCTTAGTCCCGGGACAGGGATACGGTTCACCCCTCCACTTT; CDR3: CASSLVPGQGYGSPLHF
size: .; D: .; J: TRBJ2-6; V: TRBV27; DNA: TGTGCCAGCAGTTATGGGCCTGCTGGGGCCAACGTCCTGACTTTC; CDR3: CASSYGPAGANVLTF
size: .; D: TRBD1; J: TRBJ1-5; V: TRBV7-6; DNA: TGTGCCAGCAGCACCGGGACAGGGGTAGGTCAGCCCCAGCATTTT; CDR3: CASSTGTGVGQPQHF
size: .; D: .; J: TRBJ2-3; V: TRBV7-8; DNA: TGTGCCAGCAGCTTAATGGTCGGTAGCACAGATACGCAGTATTTT; CDR3: CASSLMVGSTDTQYF
size: .; D: .; J: TRBJ2-7; V: TRBV5-1; DNA: TGCGCCAGCAGCTTGGAGGAGAACTCCTACGAGCAGTACTTC; CDR3: CASSLEENSYEQYF
size: .; D: .; J: TRBJ2-5; V: TRBV5-6; DNA: TGTGCCAGCAGCTTAATAGTGGGCCTGCTCCAAGAGACCCAGTACTTC; CDR3: CASSLIVGLLQETQYF
size: .; D: .; J: TRBJ1-2; V: TRBV27; DNA: TGTGCCAGCAGGATGGGAGCCTATGGCTACACCTTC; CDR3: CASRMGAYGYTF
size: .; D: .; J: TRBJ2-7; V: TRBV20-1; DNA: TGCAGTGCTGCGGAGACCTACGAGCAGTACTTC; CDR3: CSAAETYEQYF
size: .; D: .; J: TRBJ1-6; V: TRBV5-5; DNA: TGTGCCACCCGTGAGCAGGGCTCACCCCTCCACTTT; CDR3: CATREQGSPLHF
size: .; D: .; J: TRBJ1-1; V: TRBV4-2; DNA: TGTGCCAGCAGCCAAGGCACCGCACAGGGGAACACTGAAGCTTTCTTT; CDR3: CASSQGTAQGNTEAFF
size: .; D: TRBD1; J: TRBJ2-5; V: TRBV7-9; DNA: TGTGCCAGCAGCGGAAGACAGGGGTACCAAGAGACCCAGTACTTC; CDR3: CASSGRQGYQETQYF
size: .; D: .; J: TRBJ2-7; V: TRBV11-2; DNA: TGTGCCAGCAGCTTGGGCAGGGGCGCCTACGAGCAGTACTTC; CDR3: CASSLGRGAYEQYF
size: .; D: .; J: TRBJ2-7; V: TRBV13; DNA: TGTGCCAGCAGCCCCCCGGGAAAGTACGAGCAGTACTTC; CDR3: CASSPPGKYEQYF
size: .; D: .; J: TRBJ2-1; V: TRBV7-9; DNA: TGTGCCAGCAGCTATAGAGCACTACCCTACAATGAGCAGTTCTTC; CDR3: CASSYRALPYNEQFF